The 20 T cell receptor beta chains reported below all come from one sample, sequenced in a study of human T cells and chemical hapten exposure. Time point indicated: patch test 2, 6 weeks after DPC sensitization. The treatment here: therapeutic diphenylcyclopropenone sensitization with weekly scalp DPC. TCRdb called the RACE reads again in MiXCR, with one record for every CDR3 protein. The sample has 120,000 to 150,000 distinct CDR3 sequences, over 9.5% seen once. The specimen comprised whole blood, sampled in connection with sensitization to the hapten diphenylcyclopropenone (DPC). The receptors originated from a woman between 45 and 65 years old with alopecia areata. Some clones in this sample may be carry-over from other donors' samples.

This sequence joins TRBV7-8 and TRBJ2-3; weak D call: TRBD1 (6 bases). The V end lost 2 bases, the J end lost 3 bases, and 9 bases lay between the germline ends. Germline lookup yields CDR1 SGHVS and CDR2 FQNEAQ. This CDR3 spans 14 amino acids. The CDR3 is CASSLQTGTDTQYF. CDR3 nucleotide sequence: TGTGCCAGCAGCTTACAGACAGGAACAGATACGCAGTATTTT. The complete variable domain, with remaining parts taken from reference TRBV7-8 and TRBJ2-3, reads GAGVSQSPRYKVAKRGQDVALRCDPISGHVSLFWYQQALGQGPEFLTYFQNEAQLDKSGLPSDRFFAERPEGSVSTLKIQRTQQEDSAVYLCASSLQTGTDTQYFGPGTRLTVL.

This clonotype showed up many times. V is TRBV24-1 and J is TRBJ2-1; 8 nucleotides match TRBD2. From germline, CDR1 is KGHDR and CDR2 SFDVKD. This CDR3 comprises 17 residues. Trimming at V came to 4 bases and at J to 0 bases, leaving 7 bases not matched to a gene. CDR3 protein: CATSDPRAGGSYNEQFF. The CDR3 nucleotides read TGTGCCACCAGTGACCCCCGGGCGGGAGGCTCCTACAATGAGCAGTTCTTC.

The chain uses TRBV14 and TRBJ1-4; D is uncertain. The V gene's germline CDR1 is SGHDN and CDR2 FVKESK. Trimming took 5 bases from V and 8 from J, leaving 12 bases between them. CDR3 length: 13 residues. CDR3 residues: CASSSFSKEKLFF. Written as DNA, the CDR3 is TGTGCCAGCAGCTCCTTCTCAAAGGAAAAACTGTTTTTT. The full variable domain, with the rest looked up from reference TRBV14 and TRBJ1-4, is EAGVTQFPSHSVIEKGQTVTLRCDPISGHDNLYWYRRVMGKEIKFLLHFVKESKQDESGMPNNRFLAERTGGTYSTLKVQPAELEDSGVYFCASSSFSKEKLFFGSGTQLSVL.

CDR3 loop: CSASVHRGPSEQYF. CDR3 nucleotides: TGCAGTGCTAGTGTCCACAGGGGGCCTAGCGAGCAGTACTTC. The chain couples TRBV20-1 to TRBJ2-7; TRBD1 agrees at 9 bases. V shed 3 bases, J shed 6 bases, and the junction held 9 bases outside the gene matches. This CDR3 has 14 residues. The germline V gene has CDR1 DFQATT and CDR2 SNEGSKA (reference sequence).

The V and J genes are TRBV7-9 and TRBJ1-6, with 7 bases lining up with TRBD1. Germline trimming cut 5 bases from V and 6 bases from J; bases unmatched to any gene: 10. In germline, CDR1 is SEHNR, CDR2 FQNEAQ (reference sequence). CDR3 length equals 16 residues. CDR3 nucleotide sequence: TGTGCCAGCAGCCCCGGGGGACAGCAGAGTAATTCACCCCTCCACTTT. Translation gives CASSPGGQQSNSPLHF.

V and J are TRBV29-1 and TRBJ1-2; 8 bases align to TRBD1. Per the germline V gene, CDR1 is SQVTM and CDR2 is ANQGSEA. V dropped 6 bases and J dropped 8; count of bases not matched to a gene: 8. CDR3 length equals 12 residues. CDR3 residues: CSVAGGLTGYTF. The CDR3 bases are TGCAGCGTGGCAGGGGGCTTGACCGGCTACACCTTC. Full variable domain (rest looked up from reference TRBV29-1 and TRBJ1-2): SAVISQKPSRDICQRGTSLTIQCQVDSQVTMMFWYRQQPGQSLTLIATANQGSEATYESGFVIDKFPISRPNLTFSTLTVSNMSPEDSSIYLCSVAGGLTGYTFGSGTRLTVV.

There are a few counts of this clonotype. The chain joins TRBV15 to TRBJ2-5; D call uncertain. CDR3 length: 15 amino acids. Deletions cut 0 bases from V and 2 bases from J, with 10 bases between. From germline, CDR1 is LNHNV and CDR2 YYDKDF (reference sequence). The CDR3 here is CATSRDPAAQETQYF. DNA of the CDR3: TGTGCCACCAGCAGAGATCCGGCAGCTCAAGAGACCCAGTACTTC.

The chain has TRBV29-1 and TRBJ2-7, with TRBD1 identical over 11 bases. V lost 7 bases to trimming and J lost 6 bases; unmatched junction nucleotides: 8. CDR3 length equals 13 residues. The germline gives CDR1 SQVTM, CDR2 ANQGSEA. CDR3: CSGGTGTGGEQYF. The CDR3 DNA reads as TGCAGCGGAGGGACCGGGACAGGGGGCGAGCAGTACTTC.

This clonotype has ten or more counts. The J gene is TRBJ2-5, the V gene TRBV29-1; D ambiguous. Looked up from germline, CDR1 is SQVTM and CDR2 is ANQGSEA. V was shortened by 2 bases and J by 5 bases, with 9 bases between the two germline ends. The CDR3 is 12 amino acids. The CDR3 nucleotides are TGCAGCGTTGAACATCTTGGGGAGACCCAGTACTTC. This translates into CSVEHLGETQYF.

J is TRBJ1-5 and V is TRBV7-2; no definite D call. This CDR3 region has 14 residues. The V end lost 5 bases, the J end lost 0 bases, and 8 bases lay between the germline ends. CDR1 SGHTA and CDR2 FQGNSA come from the germline V gene. The DNA for the CDR3 is TGTGCCAGCAGCGAGGCCAATAGCAATCAGCCCCAGCATTTT. Its protein is CASSEANSNQPQHF.

In this sample, this clonotype turned up a few times. The chain has TRBV11-2 and TRBJ1-6; D remains ambiguous. CDR3 length: 14 residues. Germline CDR1 SGHAT, CDR2 FQNNGV. V lost 6 bases and J 9 bases, leaving 15 bases between the germline ends. CDR3 sequence reads: CASRRAGGASPLHF. CDR3 nucleotides: TGTGCCAGCAGGAGGGCTGGCGGAGCTTCACCCCTCCACTTT. Full variable domain (rest looked up from reference TRBV11-2 and TRBJ1-6): EAGVAQSPRYKIIEKRQSVAFWCNPISGHATLYWYQQILGQGPKLLIQFQNNGVVDDSQLPKDRFSAERLKGVDSTLKIQPAKLEDSAVYLCASRRAGGASPLHFGNGTRLTVT.

This clonotype came up a few times. The rearrangement uses TRBV28 and TRBJ1-2; TRBD1 matches 7 bases. The V gene's germline CDR1 is MDHEN and CDR2 SYDVKM. Trimming removed 2 bases from V and 8 bases from J; junction bases left unmatched: 17. The CDR3 runs 17 residues. CDR3 residues: CASSLDGVTGRAVGYTF. CDR3 sequence (DNA): TGTGCCAGCAGTTTAGACGGCGTGACAGGGAGAGCGGTGGGCTACACCTTC.

At least ten counts were recorded for this clonotype. V usage is TRBV18 and J usage is TRBJ2-4; TRBD2 is a possible D gene (6 bases). Germline-derived CDR1 and CDR2 are KGHSH and LQKENI. The germline V and J ends were trimmed by 5 bases and 6 bases, with 17 bases remaining between them. The CDR3 runs to 15 residues. The DNA of the CDR3 is TGTGCCAGCTCAGGGATCGGGACGGGAGTAAACATTCAGTACTTC. Its translation is CASSGIGTGVNIQYF.

This clonotype came up a few times. The V and J genes are TRBV21-1 and TRBJ2-1; TRBD1, as called in the table, went unchecked against the DNA. TRBV21-1 is reported as a pseudogene. The CDR3 consists of 15 residues. This CDR3 reads CASSYRDREDDEQFF. The CDR3 DNA sequence: TGTGCCAGCAGCTACCGGGACAGGGAGGATGATGAGCAGTTCTTC.

The rearrangement links TRBV5-1 to TRBJ2-1; 7 positions match TRBD2. CDR3 length equals 15 residues. Trimming took 3 bases from V and 4 from J; bases not matched to a gene: 7. CDR1 and CDR2 from the germline V gene are SGHRS and YFSETQ. CDR3 amino acids: CASSSLSGSYNEQFF. The CDR3 region has the DNA TGCGCCAGCAGCTCGCTTAGCGGGTCGTACAATGAGCAGTTCTTC.

This clonotype was recorded a few times. V usage is TRBV27 and J usage is TRBJ2-1; no clear D. V was shortened by 1 base and J by 5 bases, with 9 bases between the two germline ends. The CDR3 has 14 residues. Germline loops: CDR1 MNHEY, CDR2 SMNVEV (reference sequence). For the CDR3, the DNA is TGTGCCAGCAGTTTATTACGCGGACACAATGAGCAGTTCTTC. It codes for CASSLLRGHNEQFF.

This clonotype was seen ten or more times. This chain connects TRBV28 to TRBJ2-2; 7 bases match TRBD2. The germline CDR1 and CDR2 sequences are MDHEN and SYDVKM. The V and J ends lost 3 bases and 2 bases, in that order; junction bases with no gene match: 6. CDR3 length equals 16 residues. CDR3 protein: CASSLAGTTNTGELFF. The CDR3 DNA reads TGTGCCAGCAGTTTGGCCGGGACTACCAACACCGGGGAGCTGTTTTTT.

This clonotype has only a few counts. This chain joins TRBV27 and TRBJ1-3, with D perhaps TRBD1 (6 bases). This CDR3 is built from 14 residues. V was pared by 3 bases and J by 4 bases, with 10 bases between. Germline loops: CDR1 MNHEY, CDR2 SMNVEV (reference sequence). The CDR3 loop is CASSFTGTGNTIYF. DNA for the CDR3: TGTGCCAGCAGTTTCACAGGGACAGGAAACACCATATATTTT.

The genes are TRBV3-1 and TRBJ2-3; 7 bases align to TRBD2. There are 18 residues in the CDR3. V lost 4 bases to trimming and J lost 3 bases; unmatched junction nucleotides: 16. The germline V gene has CDR1 LGHDT and CDR2 YNNKEL (reference sequence). The CDR3: CASSPPGGWARSTDTQYF. The CDR3 DNA is TGTGCCAGCAGCCCCCCGGGGGGATGGGCTCGATCGACAGATACGCAGTATTTT.

This clonotype was seen repeatedly, ten times or more. The rearrangement joins TRBV7-2 to TRBJ2-2, with a tentative D call TRBD2 (5 bases). CDR3 length: 17 amino acids. Germline values: CDR1 SGHTA, CDR2 FQGNSA. The V and J ends lost 5 bases and 0 bases respectively, with 16 bases between them. Written as DNA, the CDR3 is TGTGCCAGCAGCCCCGCCGCCAGGACTCCGAACACCGGGGAGCTGTTTTTT. Protein sequence: CASSPAARTPNTGELFF. The full variable domain, its missing parts supplied by reference TRBV7-2 and TRBJ2-2, is GAGVSQSPSNKVTEKGKDVELRCDPISGHTALYWYRQSLGQGLEFLIYFQGNSAPDKSGLPSDRFSAERTGGSVSTLTIQRTQQEDSAVYLCASSPAARTPNTGELFFGEGSRLTVL.